What follows are 28 T cell receptor beta chains derived from one specimen sequenced in a study of cytomegalovirus exposure and HLA in healthy donors. Profiled with immunoSEQ multiplex PCR; TCRdb holds only in-frame clones, not every one. The sample contains about 74,000 clones, 94% of which appear only once. Sequenced material: PBMCs. The receptors were sampled from a man aged 18 to 29 in good health and CMV-seropositive.

J is TRBJ1-1 and V is TRBV19, with D possibly matching TRBD1 (5 bases). Trimming removed 3 bases at V and 4 bases at J, with 18 bases between. This CDR3 region has 16 residues. The germline V gene has CDR1 LNHDA and CDR2 SQIVND (reference sequence). In DNA, the CDR3 is TGTGCCAGTAGTATTTGGGGAGGAGGGGCCAGCACTGAAGCTTTCTTT. Translating gives CASSIWGGGASTEAFF.

This chain links TRBV6-5 with TRBJ2-7; D may be TRBD1 (6 bases). The germline gives CDR1 MNHEY, CDR2 SVGAGI. V dropped 5 bases and J dropped 12 bases, with 14 bases sitting between them. CDR3 length: 11 amino acids. The CDR3 reads CASSHRQALYF. The CDR3, as DNA: TGTGCCAGCAGTCATCGACAGGCGCTGTACTTC.

This chain links TRBV21-1 with TRBJ1-1; the table's D call, TRBD1, was not checked against the DNA. TRBV21-1 is described as a pseudogene. The CDR3 contains 15 residues. The DNA of the CDR3 is TGTGCCAGCAGCAAAAGCCCGGACAGTATAGCGGAAGCTTTCTTT. Its protein product is CASSKSPDSIAEAFF.

The chain combines TRBV18 with TRBJ1-2; 7 positions agree with TRBD1. The V gene's germline CDR1 is KGHSH and CDR2 LQKENI. V gave up 2 bases and J gave up 4 bases; unmatched junction bases: 7. CDR3 length: 15 residues. Written as DNA, the CDR3 is TGTGCCAGCTCACCATCGACAGGGCCATCCTATGGCTACACCTTC. Translating gives CASSPSTGPSYGYTF.

J is TRBJ2-7 and V is TRBV20-1; possible D gene TRBD1, 6 bases. Germline lookup yields CDR1 DFQATT and CDR2 SNEGSKA (reference sequence). The CDR3 has 11 residues. The V gene lost 3 bases and the J gene lost 4 bases, with 7 bases spanning the gap. The CDR3 protein is CSASQGYEQYF. CDR3 sequence (DNA): TGCAGTGCTAGCCAGGGGTACGAGCAGTACTTC.

V is TRBV5-1 and J is TRBJ2-5; D perhaps matches TRBD2 (5 bases). Germline lookup yields CDR1 SGHRS and CDR2 YFSETQ. Trimming removed 0 bases at V and 5 bases at J, with 11 bases between. The CDR3 runs 14 residues. The CDR3 protein is CASSLAHSGETQYF. CDR3 DNA: TGCGCCAGCAGCTTGGCCCACTCGGGGGAGACCCAGTACTTC.

The genes are TRBV6-5 and TRBJ2-4, with D possibly matching TRBD2 (6 bases). The germline CDR1 and CDR2 sequences are MNHEY and SVGAGI. This CDR3 region has 13 residues. V was pared by 5 bases and J by 9 bases, with 14 bases between. The CDR3 DNA follows: TGTGCCAGCAGTGTGGGGGGAGATGCCATTCAGTACTTC. Its translation is CASSVGGDAIQYF.

This clone was seen only a few times. The J gene is TRBJ2-7, the V gene TRBV6-5; tentative D call: TRBD1 (6 bases). V lost 2 bases and J 6 bases, leaving 11 bases between the germline ends. This CDR3 spans 13 amino acids. CDR1 is MNHEY and CDR2 is SVGAGI in the germline V gene. CDR3 sequence: CASSYGGLLEQYF. In nucleotides, the CDR3 is TGTGCCAGCAGTTACGGGGGCTTACTCGAGCAGTACTTC.

J is TRBJ2-7 and V is TRBV28; 9 bases line up with TRBD1. Unmatched junction bases numbered 11, after V lost 4 bases and J lost 7 bases. The length of the CDR3 is 15 residues. Germline CDR1 reads MDHEN; CDR2 reads SYDVKM. This chain's CDR3 is CASSSSGTGNREQYF. CDR3 DNA sequence: TGTGCCAGCAGTTCATCCGGGACAGGGAATCGGGAGCAGTACTTC.

This sequence joins TRBV7-9 and TRBJ2-6, with TRBD1 matching over 9 bases. Germline CDR1 reads SEHNR; CDR2 reads FQNEAQ (reference sequence). The V segment lost 3 bases and the J segment 3 bases; nucleotides outside the gene matches: 9. The CDR3 extends over 18 amino acids. CDR3 loop: CASSFPGQGWLGANVLTF. Written as DNA, the CDR3 is TGTGCCAGCAGCTTTCCGGGACAGGGATGGCTTGGGGCCAACGTCCTGACTTTC.

V is TRBV6-5 and J is TRBJ2-7, with TRBD1 as a possible D gene (5 bases). The CDR3 is made up of 13 amino acids. V lost 9 bases to trimming and J lost 9 bases, with 21 bases between them. Germline CDR1 is MNHEY and CDR2 is SVGAGI. CDR3 residues: CASKTRTGQGQYF. DNA for the CDR3: TGTGCCAGTAAAACAAGGACGGGTCAGGGGCAGTACTTC.

CDR3 in DNA: TGTGCCAGCAGCTTAGACGGGACTAGCGGGAGTCTTTATCACGAGCAGTACTTC. As protein: CASSLDGTSGSLYHEQYF. J is TRBJ2-7 and V is TRBV11-3, with 14 bases lining up with TRBD2. V lost 0 bases to trimming and J lost 5 bases; unmatched junction nucleotides: 9. Per the germline V gene, CDR1 is SGHNT and CDR2 is YENEEA. This CDR3 is built from 18 residues.

The chain links TRBV13 to TRBJ1-1; possibly TRBD1 for D (6 bases). Germline lookup yields CDR1 PRHDT and CDR2 FYEKMQ (reference sequence). The ends were cut back, 0 bases at V and 8 bases at J, with 10 bases in the middle. CDR3 length: 13 amino acids. Written as DNA, the CDR3 is TGTGCCAGCAGCTTAGGGGTGGGGGCGGAAGCTTTCTTT. It specifies CASSLGVGAEAFF.

The chain has TRBV18 and TRBJ1-4; D not certain. Germline V lookup: CDR1 KGHSH, CDR2 LQKENI. This CDR3 is built from 15 residues. V was trimmed by 1 base and J by 5 bases, leaving 11 bases between them. CDR3 sequence (DNA): TGTGCCAGCTCACCACGTACACAGATGAATGAAAAACTGTTTTTT. As protein: CASSPRTQMNEKLFF.

The V call is TRBV6-1, the J call TRBJ2-2; TRBD2 aligns across 7 bases. This CDR3 comprises 15 residues. Germline CDR1 is MNHNS and CDR2 is SASEGT. The J segment lost 4 bases and the V segment lost 1 base, leaving 3 bases of the junction unmatched. CDR3 protein: CASSEVAGSTGELFF. The CDR3 nucleotides are TGTGCCAGCAGTGAAGTAGCGGGCTCCACCGGGGAGCTGTTTTTT.

CDR3 sequence reads: CASSPMDFYEETQYF. The CDR3 DNA reads TGTGCCAGCAGCCCTATGGACTTTTACGAAGAGACCCAGTACTTC. The chain employs TRBV28 and TRBJ2-5; tentative D call: TRBD2 (5 bases). With 6 bases removed from V and 3 bases from J, the gap between germline ends came to 17 bases. Germline CDR1 reads MDHEN; CDR2 reads SYDVKM. The CDR3 consists of 15 residues.

This chain uses TRBV28 with TRBJ2-7; D perhaps matches TRBD2 (6 bases). Trimming pared 4 bases from V and 2 bases from J, leaving 15 bases between. CDR3 length: 15 residues. Germline V lookup: CDR1 MDHEN, CDR2 SYDVKM. This chain's CDR3 is CASSSPLRGAYEQYF. CDR3 in DNA: TGTGCCAGCAGTTCCCCTCTGCGGGGAGCCTACGAGCAGTACTTC.

The rearrangement uses TRBV5-1 and TRBJ2-1, with D uncertain. Germline values: CDR1 SGHRS, CDR2 YFSETQ. This CDR3 has 15 amino acids. V was shortened by 3 bases and J by 3 bases, with 13 bases between the two germline ends. Written as DNA, the CDR3 is TGCGCCAGCAGCTCCACCCTAGGTAACTACAATGAGCAGTTCTTC. Protein product: CASSSTLGNYNEQFF.

V gene TRBV10-1 combines with J gene TRBJ2-3, with 7 bases matching TRBD2. This CDR3 is built from 15 residues. Germline CDR1 WNHNN, CDR2 SYGVQD (reference sequence). With V trimmed by 6 bases and J by 3 bases, 9 bases remained unmatched. The CDR3 DNA follows: TGCGCCAGCAGCCCCCTAATCGGGGGGACAGATACGCAGTATTTT. It translates to CASSPLIGGTDTQYF.

The chain recombines TRBV6-4 with TRBJ1-5, with TRBD1 matching over 8 bases. Germline V lookup: CDR1 MRHNA, CDR2 SNTAGT. V lost 5 bases, J lost 6 bases, and 6 bases stayed unmatched. CDR3 length: 14 amino acids. The CDR3 DNA sequence: TGTGCCAGCAGTCCTCAGGGGGCCGGTCAGCCCCAGCATTTT. Translated, it gives CASSPQGAGQPQHF.

This chain joins TRBV7-2 and TRBJ1-1; D is unclear. Germline CDR1 is SGHTA and CDR2 is FQGNSA. V was trimmed by 5 bases and J by 4 bases, leaving 17 bases between them. There are 15 residues in the CDR3. For the CDR3, the DNA is TGTGCCAGCAGCCTCCTACGGGAATTAATCACTGAAGCTTTCTTT. It translates to CASSLLRELITEAFF.

The chain couples TRBV18 to TRBJ2-4; possible D gene TRBD1, 5 bases. V lost 2 bases, J lost 0 bases, and 20 bases lay in between. The CDR3 runs 19 residues. Germline V lookup: CDR1 KGHSH, CDR2 LQKENI. The DNA of the CDR3 is TGTGCCAGCTCACCATTAGACGCGCGTAGGGGCGGAGCCAAAAACATTCAGTACTTC. It codes for CASSPLDARRGGAKNIQYF.

V and J are TRBV7-9 and TRBJ2-5; perhaps TRBD1 as D (6 bases). The CDR3 covers 15 residues. V dropped 0 bases and J dropped 2 bases, with 10 bases sitting between them. The germline V gene encodes CDR1 SEHNR and CDR2 FQNEAQ (reference sequence). The DNA for the CDR3 is TGTGCCAGCAGCTTAGCGATGACAGGTCAAGAGACCCAGTACTTC. Protein product: CASSLAMTGQETQYF.

This chain links TRBV25-1 with TRBJ2-1; TRBD2 aligns across 8 bases. The V gene's germline CDR1 is MGHDK and CDR2 SYGVNS. This CDR3 contains 14 residues. Trimming at V came to 7 bases and at J to 2 bases, leaving 4 bases not matched to a gene. The DNA of the CDR3 is TGTGCCAGCACCCTAGCGGGCCCCTACAATGAGCAGTTCTTC. The encoded protein is CASTLAGPYNEQFF.

V is TRBV6-5 and J is TRBJ1-2; unclear D gene. V lost 5 bases, J lost 1 base, and 8 bases lay in between. This CDR3 is built from 13 residues. Per the germline V gene, CDR1 is MNHEY and CDR2 is SVGAGI. The CDR3 reads CASSGGVNYGYTF. CDR3 DNA: TGTGCCAGCAGTGGTGGAGTTAACTATGGCTACACCTTC.

The rearrangement joins TRBV29-1 to TRBJ1-5; D is perhaps TRBD1 (5 bases). This CDR3 is built from 13 residues. The V gene's germline CDR1 is SQVTM and CDR2 ANQGSEA. The ends were cut back, 2 bases at V and 5 bases at J, with 10 bases in the middle. Here the CDR3 DNA reads TGCAGCGTTGAATTCGGCAGGGATCAGCCCCAGCATTTT. Its translation: CSVEFGRDQPQHF.

The J gene is TRBJ2-3, the V gene TRBV2; possible D gene TRBD2, 5 bases. V dropped 7 bases and J dropped 5 bases, with 7 bases sitting between them. There are 11 residues in the CDR3. CDR1 is SNHLY, CDR2 FYNNEI, per germline. For the CDR3, the DNA is TGTGCCAGCATGGCGGGAGATACGCAGTATTTT. Translating it yields CASMAGDTQYF.

J is TRBJ1-2 and V is TRBV5-1, with D perhaps TRBD1 (5 bases). Between the trimmed V and J ends, which lost 6 bases and 3 bases, there was a span of 9 bases. Germline V gives CDR1 SGHRS, CDR2 YFSETQ. The CDR3 contains 12 residues. As DNA, the CDR3 is TGCGCCAGCAAGGGGATTGACTATGGCTACACCTTC. Translation gives CASKGIDYGYTF.